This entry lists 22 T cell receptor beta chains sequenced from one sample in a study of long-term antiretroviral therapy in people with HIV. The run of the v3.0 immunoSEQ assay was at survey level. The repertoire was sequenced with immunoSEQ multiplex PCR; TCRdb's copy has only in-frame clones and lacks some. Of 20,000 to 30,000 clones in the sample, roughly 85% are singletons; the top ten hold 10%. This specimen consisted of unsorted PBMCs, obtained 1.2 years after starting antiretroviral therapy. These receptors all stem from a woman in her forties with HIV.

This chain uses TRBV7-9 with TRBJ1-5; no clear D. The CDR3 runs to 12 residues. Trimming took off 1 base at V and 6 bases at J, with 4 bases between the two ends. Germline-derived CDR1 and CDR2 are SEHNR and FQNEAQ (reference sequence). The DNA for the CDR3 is TGTGCCAGCAGCTTAGGAGCTCAGCCCCAGCATTTT. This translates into CASSLGAQPQHF.

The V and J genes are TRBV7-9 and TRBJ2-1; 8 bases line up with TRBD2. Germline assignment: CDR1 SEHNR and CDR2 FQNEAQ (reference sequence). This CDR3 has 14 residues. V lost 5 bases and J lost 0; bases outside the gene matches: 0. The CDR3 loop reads CASSREGSYNEQFF. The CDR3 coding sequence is TGTGCCAGCAGCCGGGAGGGCTCCTACAATGAGCAGTTCTTC.

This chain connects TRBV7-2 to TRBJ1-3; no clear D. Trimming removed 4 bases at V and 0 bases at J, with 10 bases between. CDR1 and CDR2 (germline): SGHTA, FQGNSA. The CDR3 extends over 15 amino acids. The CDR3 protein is CASSSRDSSGNTIYF. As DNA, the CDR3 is TGTGCCAGCAGCTCCCGGGATTCCTCTGGAAACACCATATATTTT. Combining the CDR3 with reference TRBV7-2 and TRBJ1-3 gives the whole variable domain GAGVSQSPSNKVTEKGKDVELRCDPISGHTALYWYRQSLGQGLEFLIYFQGNSAPDKSGLPSDRFSAERTGGSVSTLTIQRTQQEDSAVYLCASSSRDSSGNTIYFGEGSWLTVV.

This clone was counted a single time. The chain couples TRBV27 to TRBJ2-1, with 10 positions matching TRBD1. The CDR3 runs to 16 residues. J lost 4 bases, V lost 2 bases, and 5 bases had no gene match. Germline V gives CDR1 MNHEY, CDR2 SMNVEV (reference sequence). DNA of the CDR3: TGTGCCAGCAGTTTACTCGGGACAGGGGAATACAATGAGCAGTTCTTC. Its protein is CASSLLGTGEYNEQFF.

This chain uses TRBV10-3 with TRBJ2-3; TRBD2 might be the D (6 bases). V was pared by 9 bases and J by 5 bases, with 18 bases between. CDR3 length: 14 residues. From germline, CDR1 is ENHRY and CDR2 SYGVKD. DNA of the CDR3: TGTGCCATACGGGACTTACTTTCGGGAGATACGCAGTATTTT. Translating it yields CAIRDLLSGDTQYF.

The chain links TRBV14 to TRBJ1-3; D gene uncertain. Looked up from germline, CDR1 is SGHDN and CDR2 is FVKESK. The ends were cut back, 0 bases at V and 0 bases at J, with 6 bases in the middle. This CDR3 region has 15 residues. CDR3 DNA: TGTGCCAGCAGCCAAGAATTTAACTCTGGAAACACCATATATTTT. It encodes CASSQEFNSGNTIYF.

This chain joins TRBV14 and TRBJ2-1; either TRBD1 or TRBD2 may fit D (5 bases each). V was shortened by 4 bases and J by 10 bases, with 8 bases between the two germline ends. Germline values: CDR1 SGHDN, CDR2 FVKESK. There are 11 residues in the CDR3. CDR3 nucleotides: TGTGCCAGCAGCCTCGGGGACGAGCAGTTCTTC. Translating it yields CASSLGDEQFF.

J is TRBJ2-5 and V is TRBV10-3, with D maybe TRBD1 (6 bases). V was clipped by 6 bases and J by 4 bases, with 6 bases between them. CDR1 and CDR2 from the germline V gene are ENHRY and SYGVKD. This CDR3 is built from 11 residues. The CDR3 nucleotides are TGTGCCATCAGAGGGGGAGAGACCCAGTACTTC. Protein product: CAIRGGETQYF.

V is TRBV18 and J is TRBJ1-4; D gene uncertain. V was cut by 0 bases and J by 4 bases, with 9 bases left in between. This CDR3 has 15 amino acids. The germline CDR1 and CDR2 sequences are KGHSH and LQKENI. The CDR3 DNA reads TGTGCCAGCTCACCACCCGGGCAGGATAATGAAAAACTGTTTTTT. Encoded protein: CASSPPGQDNEKLFF.

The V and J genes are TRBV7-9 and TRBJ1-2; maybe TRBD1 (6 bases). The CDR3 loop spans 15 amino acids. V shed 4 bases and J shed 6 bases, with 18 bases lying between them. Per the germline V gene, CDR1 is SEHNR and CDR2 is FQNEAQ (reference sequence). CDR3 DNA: TGTGCCAGCAGCTCCACAAAGGGGGGCGCAAATGGCTACACCTTC. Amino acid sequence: CASSSTKGGANGYTF.

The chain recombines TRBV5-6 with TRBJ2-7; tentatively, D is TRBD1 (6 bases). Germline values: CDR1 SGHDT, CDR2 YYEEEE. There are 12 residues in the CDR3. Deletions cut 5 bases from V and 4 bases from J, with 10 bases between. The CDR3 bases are TGTGCCAGCAGACAGGGTCGGTACGAGCAGTACTTC. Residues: CASRQGRYEQYF.

CDR3 bases: TGTGCCAGCAGCCAGGATATAGCGGGACATCAAGAGACCCAGTACTTC. Translating gives CASSQDIAGHQETQYF. This chain connects TRBV14 to TRBJ2-5; 8 positions match TRBD2. The V segment lost 3 bases and the J segment 2 bases; nucleotides outside the gene matches: 8. This CDR3 is 16 amino acids long. Germline V gene data show CDR1 as SGHDN and CDR2 as FVKESK.

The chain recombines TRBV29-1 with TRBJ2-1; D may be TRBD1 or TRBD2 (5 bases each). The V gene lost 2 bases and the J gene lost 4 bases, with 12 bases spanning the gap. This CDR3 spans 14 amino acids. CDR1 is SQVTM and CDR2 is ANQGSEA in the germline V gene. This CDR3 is CSVEHGDGYNEQFF. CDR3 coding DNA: TGCAGCGTTGAACACGGGGACGGATACAATGAGCAGTTCTTC.

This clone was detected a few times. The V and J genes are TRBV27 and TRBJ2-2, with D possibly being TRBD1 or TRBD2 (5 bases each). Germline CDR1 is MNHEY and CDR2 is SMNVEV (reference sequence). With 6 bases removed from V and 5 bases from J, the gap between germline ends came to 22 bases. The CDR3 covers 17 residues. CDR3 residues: CASRSGTVESVTGELFF. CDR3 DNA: TGTGCCAGCAGGTCCGGGACCGTAGAGTCGGTAACCGGGGAGCTGTTTTTT.

The DNA for the CDR3 is TGTGCCAGCGGGAGACAGGGGGCAGGAGAGCAGTACTTC. Protein product: CASGRQGAGEQYF. The chain has TRBV6-5 and TRBJ2-7; TRBD1 matches at 10 bases. Per the germline V gene, CDR1 is MNHEY and CDR2 is SVGAGI. Trimming cost V 8 bases and J 7 bases; bases outside gene matches: 8. This CDR3 contains 13 residues.

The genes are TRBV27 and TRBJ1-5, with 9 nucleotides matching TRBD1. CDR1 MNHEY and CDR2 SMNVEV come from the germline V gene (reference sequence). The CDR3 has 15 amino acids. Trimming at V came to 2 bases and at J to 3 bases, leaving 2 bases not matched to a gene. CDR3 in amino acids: CASSLTGGNNQPQHF. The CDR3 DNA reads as TGTGCCAGCAGTTTAACAGGGGGCAACAATCAGCCCCAGCATTTT.

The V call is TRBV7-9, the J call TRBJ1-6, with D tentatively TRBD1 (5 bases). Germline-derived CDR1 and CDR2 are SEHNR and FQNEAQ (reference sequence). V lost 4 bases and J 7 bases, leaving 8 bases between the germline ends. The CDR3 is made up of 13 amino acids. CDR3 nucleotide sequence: TGTGCCAGCAGCTCGGGGGTCAATTCACCCCTCCACTTT. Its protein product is CASSSGVNSPLHF.

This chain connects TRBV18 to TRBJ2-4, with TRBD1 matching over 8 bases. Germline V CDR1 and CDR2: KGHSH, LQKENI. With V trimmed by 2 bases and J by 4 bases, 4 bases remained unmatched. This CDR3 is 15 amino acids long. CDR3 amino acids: CASSPGTGLKNIQYF. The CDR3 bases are TGTGCCAGCTCACCAGGGACAGGCTTAAAAAACATTCAGTACTTC.

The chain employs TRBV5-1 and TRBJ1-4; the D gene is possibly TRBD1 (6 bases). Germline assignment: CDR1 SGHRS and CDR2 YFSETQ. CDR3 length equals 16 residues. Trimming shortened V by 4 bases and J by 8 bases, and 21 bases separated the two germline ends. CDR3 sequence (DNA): TGCGCCAGCAGCCCCGGGGGATCGGGGGCAAGAGAAAAACTGTTTTTT. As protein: CASSPGGSGAREKLFF.

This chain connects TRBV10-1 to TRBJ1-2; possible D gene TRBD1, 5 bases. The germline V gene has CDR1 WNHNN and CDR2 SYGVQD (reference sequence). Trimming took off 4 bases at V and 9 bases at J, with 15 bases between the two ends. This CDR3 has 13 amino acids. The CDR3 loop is CASSGSRDQSYTF. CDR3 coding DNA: TGCGCCAGCAGTGGAAGCAGGGACCAGAGCTACACCTTC.

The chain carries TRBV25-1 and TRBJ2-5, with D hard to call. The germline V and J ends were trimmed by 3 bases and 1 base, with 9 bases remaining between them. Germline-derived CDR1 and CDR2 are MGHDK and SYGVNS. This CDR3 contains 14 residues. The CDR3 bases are TGTGCCAGCAGTGACAACTTGTTCCAAGAGACCCAGTACTTC. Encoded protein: CASSDNLFQETQYF.

CDR3: CASSSQAGGRELFF. CDR3 in DNA: TGTGCCAGCAGCTCCCAGGCAGGGGGTAGGGAGCTGTTTTTT. The chain uses TRBV7-2 and TRBJ2-2; 7 nucleotides agree with TRBD1. Germline CDR1 and CDR2: SGHTA and FQGNSA. V lost 4 bases and J lost 9; bases outside the gene matches: 8. This CDR3 has 14 amino acids.